The rows below give T cell receptor beta chains drawn from one sample of a study of esophageal squamous cell carcinoma under preoperative chemotherapy. TCRdb reanalysed the PCR reads using MiXCR and keeps one entry per CDR3 protein. The sample holds about 19,000 distinct CDR3 sequences, around 42% seen once. Sampling took place from a patient given preoperative chemotherapy. The receptors here all came from a human donor with esophageal squamous cell carcinoma. The donor label of this sample is uncertain. Each CDR3 is given with its conserved first and last residue. The D gene is left open where the match is weak.

j_gene | v_gene | d_gene | CDR3aa
TRBJ2-3 | TRBV11-3 | TRBD1 | CASSWTGMGDTQYF
TRBJ2-7 | TRBV6-2/TRBV6-3 | TRBD1 | CASRSLDRSYEQYF
TRBJ2-5 | TRBV7-6 | TRBD2 | CASTRAGGGARGTETQYF
TRBJ2-5 | TRBV7-2 | . | CASSLGSGSGFIQETQYF
TRBJ2-1 | TRBV7-3 | TRBD2 | CASSSLAGDSGGYNEQFF
TRBJ2-3 | TRBV7-2 | TRBD2 | CASSSRTSGGGKTDTQYF
TRBJ2-7 | TRBV7-2 | TRBD2 | CASSLGTSGINEQYF
TRBJ2-3 | TRBV7-6 | . | CASSLGSGGNTQYF
. | TRBV24-1 | TRBD1 | CATSGTGLGEQYF
TRBJ2-3 | TRBV7-2 | TRBD1 | CASSARQGGGADTQSF
. | TRBV7-3 | TRBD2 | CASSDQTSGSRYEQYF
TRBJ1-2 | TRBV6-1 | . | CASSEAGFGYTF
TRBJ2-5 | TRBV7-2 | . | CASSPTGDTKTQYF
. | TRBV6-5 | . | CASSYQKLDLLNEQYF
TRBJ2-5 | TRBV7-2 | . | CASSWDNPGTQYF
TRBJ1-2 | TRBV9 | TRBD1 | CASSPGTGGVGYTF
TRBJ2-3 | TRBV6-5 | . | CASSYGVGASTDTQYF
TRBJ2-3 | TRBV7-3 | . | CASSQGGGRPWNTQYF
. | TRBV4-1 | TRBD2 | CASSQEKSGRAVNEQFF
TRBJ2-7 | TRBV5-6 | TRBD2 | CASSRGTSGSSYEQYF
. | TRBV6-1 | . | CASRPDRISYNEQFF
TRBJ2-4 | TRBV7-2 | . | CASRVWQGWTKNIQYF
TRBJ2-2 | TRBV6-1 | TRBD1 | CASRSQGDAGELFF
TRBJ2-2 | TRBV6-5 | . | CASSYRRTLTDTGELFF
. | TRBV6-1 | . | CASSEAGGNPYEQYF
TRBJ2-3 | TRBV7-3 | TRBD2 | CASSLSGGQGDTQYF
. | TRBV30 | . | CAWSRARTFGQETQYF
TRBJ2-1 | TRBV11-3 | TRBD2 | CASSPPGGVYNEQFF
TRBJ2-1 | TRBV7-2 | . | CASSTRGRTSYEQFF
. | TRBV10-2 | . | CASSELGPGYEQYF
TRBJ2-1 | TRBV20-1 | . | CSARDRAGGGNEQFF
. | TRBV11-2 | . | CASSPPGYEQYF
TRBJ1-1 | TRBV6-2/TRBV6-3 | . | CASSLRPEGNTEAFF